The 5 T cell receptor beta chains given below trace back to one sample, sequenced in a study of shared clonotypes between healthy human individuals. Sequencing used immunoSEQ multiplex PCR; TCRdb keeps in-frame clones, though not all of them. The table has roughly 2.6 million clones, around nine tenths seen once. The sample was naive CD4+ T cells sorted from blood. Subset defined: CD45RA+ positively selected. These receptors originate from a man between 18 and 35 years old in good health.

V gene TRBV19 combines with J gene TRBJ2-1; D is possibly TRBD2 (5 bases). V was pared by 9 bases and J by 7 bases, with 13 bases between. Per germline, CDR1 LNHDA and CDR2 SQIVND (reference sequence). The CDR3 totals 12 residues. CDR3 protein: CASSEGWNEQFF. CDR3 coding DNA: TGTGCCAGCAGCGAGGGATGGAATGAGCAGTTCTTC. Filled out from reference TRBV19 and TRBJ2-1, the complete variable domain reads DGGITQSPKYLFRKEGQNVTLSCEQNLNHDAMYWYRQDPGQGLRLIYYSQIVNDFQKGDIAEGYSVSREKKESFPLTVTSAQKNPTAFYLCASSEGWNEQFFGPGTRLTVL.

The gene calls are TRBV7-8 and TRBJ1-1; no reliable D call. The CDR3 is 15 residues long. The germline V and J ends were trimmed by 2 bases and 6 bases, with 16 bases remaining between them. From germline, CDR1 is SGHVS and CDR2 FQNEAQ. CDR3 nucleotides: TGTGCCAGCAGCTTACCCACAAGGTCGGACGCTGAAGCTTTCTTT. Its translation is CASSLPTRSDAEAFF.

The V gene is TRBV5-1, the J gene TRBJ2-7; TRBD2 agrees at 11 bases. The CDR3 sequence is 16 residues long. After removal of 5 bases from V and 0 bases from J, the junction contained 7 bases not matched to a gene. CDR1 SGHRS and CDR2 YFSETQ come from the germline V gene. CDR3 DNA: TGCGCCAGCAGGGTTGGGGGGACTAGCGGCTCCTACGAGCAGTACTTC. This translates into CASRVGGTSGSYEQYF.

The gene calls are TRBV7-8 and TRBJ2-1; 7 bases align to TRBD2. The trim removed 1 base at V and 4 bases at J, leaving 7 bases unmatched. CDR3 length: 16 residues. Germline lookup yields CDR1 SGHVS and CDR2 FQNEAQ. This chain's CDR3 is CASSLEWRERYNEQFF. CDR3 nucleotides: TGTGCCAGCAGCTTAGAGTGGCGGGAGAGGTACAATGAGCAGTTCTTC.

This chain joins TRBV27 and TRBJ2-7, with a possible D match to TRBD2 (6 bases). In germline, CDR1 is MNHEY, CDR2 SMNVEV (reference sequence). V dropped 6 bases and J dropped 6 bases, with 15 bases sitting between them. This CDR3 comprises 13 residues. CDR3 DNA: TGTGCCAGCAGAGCACCCGGGGGAGCCGAGCAGTACTTC. Amino acids: CASRAPGGAEQYF.